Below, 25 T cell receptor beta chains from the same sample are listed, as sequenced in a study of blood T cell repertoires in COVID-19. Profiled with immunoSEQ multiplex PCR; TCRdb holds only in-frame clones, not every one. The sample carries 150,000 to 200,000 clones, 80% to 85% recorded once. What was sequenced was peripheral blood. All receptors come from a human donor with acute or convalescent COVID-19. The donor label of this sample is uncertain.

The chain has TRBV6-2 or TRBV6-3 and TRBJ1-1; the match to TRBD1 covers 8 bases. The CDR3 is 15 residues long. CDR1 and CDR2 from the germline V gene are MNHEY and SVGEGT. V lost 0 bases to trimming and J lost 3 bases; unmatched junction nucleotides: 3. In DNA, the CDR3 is TGTGCCAGCAGTTACTCCAACAGGGGGGACACTGAAGCTTTCTTT. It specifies CASSYSNRGDTEAFF.

CDR3 sequence (DNA): TGTGCCAGCAGCGTAGAGGGGTTTAACAGTGGCAATGAGCAGTTCTTC. This encodes CASSVEGFNSGNEQFF. The chain carries TRBV9 and TRBJ2-1; tentatively, D is TRBD1 (5 bases). The germline V gene has CDR1 SGDLS and CDR2 YYNGEE. This CDR3 contains 16 residues. V lost 0 bases and J 6 bases, leaving 16 bases between the germline ends. Full variable domain (rest looked up from reference TRBV9 and TRBJ2-1): DSGVTQTPKHLITATGQRVTLRCSPRSGDLSVYWYQQSLDQGLQFLIQYYNGEERAKGNILERFSAQQFPDLHSELNLSSLELGDSALYFCASSVEGFNSGNEQFFGPGTRLTVL.

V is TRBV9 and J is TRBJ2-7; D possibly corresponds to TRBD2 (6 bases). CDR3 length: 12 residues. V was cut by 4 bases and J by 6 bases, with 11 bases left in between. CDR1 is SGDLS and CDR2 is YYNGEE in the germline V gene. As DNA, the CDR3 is TGTGCCAGCAGCTTTCGGGACTCCGAGCAGTACTTC. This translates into CASSFRDSEQYF.

This CDR3 reads CASSFSGLGYNEQFF. As DNA, the CDR3 is TGTGCCAGCAGTTTTTCAGGGTTGGGGTACAATGAGCAGTTCTTC. The V and J genes are TRBV6-5 and TRBJ2-1; a possible D gene is TRBD1 (5 bases). V lost 4 bases and J lost 4, with 14 bases in between. This CDR3 is 15 amino acids long. The V gene's germline CDR1 is MNHEY and CDR2 SVGAGI.

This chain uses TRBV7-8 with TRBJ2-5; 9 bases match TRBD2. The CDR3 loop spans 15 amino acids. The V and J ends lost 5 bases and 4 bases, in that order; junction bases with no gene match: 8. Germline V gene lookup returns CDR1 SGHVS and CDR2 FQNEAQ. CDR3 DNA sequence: TGTGCCAGCAGCAAGGGGGTAGCGGGAGTAGAGACCCAGTACTTC. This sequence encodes CASSKGVAGVETQYF.

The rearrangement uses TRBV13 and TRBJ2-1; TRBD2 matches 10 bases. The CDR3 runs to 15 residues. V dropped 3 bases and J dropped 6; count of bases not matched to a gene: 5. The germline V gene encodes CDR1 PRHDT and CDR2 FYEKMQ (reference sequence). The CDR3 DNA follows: TGTGCCAGCAGCTTTAGGTCTAGCGGGAGCAATGAGCAGTTCTTC. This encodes CASSFRSSGSNEQFF.

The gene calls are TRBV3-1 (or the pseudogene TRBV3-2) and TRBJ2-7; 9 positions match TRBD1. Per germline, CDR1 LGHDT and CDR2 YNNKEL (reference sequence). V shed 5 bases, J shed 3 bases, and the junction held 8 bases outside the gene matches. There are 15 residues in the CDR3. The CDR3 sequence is CASSSGTGFFYEQYF. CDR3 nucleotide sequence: TGTGCCAGCAGCTCCGGGACAGGGTTTTTCTACGAGCAGTACTTC.

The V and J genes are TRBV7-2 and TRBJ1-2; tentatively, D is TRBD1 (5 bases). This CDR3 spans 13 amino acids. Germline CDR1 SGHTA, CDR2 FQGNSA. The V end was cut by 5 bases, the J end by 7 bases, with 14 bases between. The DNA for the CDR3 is TGTGCCAGCAGCCGCACAGGTACGAGTGGCTACACCTTC. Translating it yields CASSRTGTSGYTF.

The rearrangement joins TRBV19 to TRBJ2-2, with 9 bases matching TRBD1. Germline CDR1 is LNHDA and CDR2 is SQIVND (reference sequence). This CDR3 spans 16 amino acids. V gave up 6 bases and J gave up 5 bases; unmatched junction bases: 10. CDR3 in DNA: TGTGCCAGTAGCACTAGGGCCGGGACAGGGACCGGGGAGCTGTTTTTT. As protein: CASSTRAGTGTGELFF. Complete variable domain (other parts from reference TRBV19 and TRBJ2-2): DGGITQSPKYLFRKEGQNVTLSCEQNLNHDAMYWYRQDPGQGLRLIYYSQIVNDFQKGDIAEGYSVSREKKESFPLTVTSAQKNPTAFYLCASSTRAGTGTGELFFGEGSRLTVL.

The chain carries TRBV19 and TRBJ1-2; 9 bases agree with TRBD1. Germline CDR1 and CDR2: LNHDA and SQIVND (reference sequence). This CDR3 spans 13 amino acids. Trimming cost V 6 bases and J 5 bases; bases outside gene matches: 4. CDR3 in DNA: TGTGCCAGTAGGGGACAGGGAGGATATGGCTACACCTTC. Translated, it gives CASRGQGGYGYTF.

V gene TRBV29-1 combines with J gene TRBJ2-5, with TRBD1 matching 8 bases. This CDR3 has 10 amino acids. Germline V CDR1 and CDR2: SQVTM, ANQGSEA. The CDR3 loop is CGGQGETQYF. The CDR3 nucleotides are TGCGGTGGACAGGGAGAGACCCAGTACTTC.

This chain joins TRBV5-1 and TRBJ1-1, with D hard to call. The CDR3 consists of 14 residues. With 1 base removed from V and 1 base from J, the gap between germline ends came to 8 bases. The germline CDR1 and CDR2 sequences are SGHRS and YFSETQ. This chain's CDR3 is CASSLRRANTEAFF. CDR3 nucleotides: TGCGCCAGCAGCTTGCGGAGAGCGAACACTGAAGCTTTCTTT.

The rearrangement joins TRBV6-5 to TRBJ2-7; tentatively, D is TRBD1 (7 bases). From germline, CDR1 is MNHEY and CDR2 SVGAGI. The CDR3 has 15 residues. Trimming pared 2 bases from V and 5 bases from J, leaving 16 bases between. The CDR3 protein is CASSYVIRGDDEQYF. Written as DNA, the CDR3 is TGTGCCAGCAGTTACGTCATCAGGGGGGATGACGAGCAGTACTTC.

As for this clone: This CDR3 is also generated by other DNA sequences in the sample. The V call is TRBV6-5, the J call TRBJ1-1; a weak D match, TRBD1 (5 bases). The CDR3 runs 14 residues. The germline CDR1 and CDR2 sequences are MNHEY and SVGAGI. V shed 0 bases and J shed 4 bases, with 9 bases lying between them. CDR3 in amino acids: CASSYSGRGTEAFF. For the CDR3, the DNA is TGTGCCAGCAGTTACTCAGGGAGGGGCACTGAAGCTTTCTTT.

The CDR3 region is CASSYSSNIQDGYTF. The CDR3 nucleotides read TGTGCCAGCAGTTACTCTTCGAATATTCAGGATGGCTACACCTTC. The chain joins TRBV6-5 to TRBJ1-2; no clear D gene. V shed 0 bases and J shed 6 bases, with 14 bases lying between them. Germline V lookup: CDR1 MNHEY, CDR2 SVGAGI. This CDR3 spans 15 amino acids.

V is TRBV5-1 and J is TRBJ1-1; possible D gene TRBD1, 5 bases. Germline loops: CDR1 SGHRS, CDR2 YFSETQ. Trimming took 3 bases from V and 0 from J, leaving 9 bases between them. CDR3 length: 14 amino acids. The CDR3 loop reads CASSSDTVNTEAFF. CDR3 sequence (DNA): TGCGCCAGCAGCTCGGACACAGTGAACACTGAAGCTTTCTTT.

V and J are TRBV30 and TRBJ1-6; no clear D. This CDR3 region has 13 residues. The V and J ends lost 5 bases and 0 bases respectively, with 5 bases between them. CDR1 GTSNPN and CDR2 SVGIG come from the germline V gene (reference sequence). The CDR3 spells CAWQRSYNSPLHF. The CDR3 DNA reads TGTGCCTGGCAGCGCTCCTATAATTCACCCCTCCACTTT.

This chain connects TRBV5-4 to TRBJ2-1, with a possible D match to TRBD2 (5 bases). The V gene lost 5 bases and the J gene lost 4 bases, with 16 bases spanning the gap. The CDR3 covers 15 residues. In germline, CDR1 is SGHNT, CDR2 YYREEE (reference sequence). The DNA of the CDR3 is TGTGCCAGCAGGCCCGCTAGCTCCCCTTACAATGAGCAGTTCTTC. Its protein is CASRPASSPYNEQFF. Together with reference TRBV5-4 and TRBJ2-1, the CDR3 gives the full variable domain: ETGVTQSPTHLIKTRGQQVTLRCSSQSGHNTVSWYQQALGQGPQFIFQYYREEENGRGNFPPRFSGLQFPNYSSELNVNALELDDSALYLCASRPASSPYNEQFFGPGTRLTVL.

The CDR3 region has the DNA TGTGCCAGCAGCCAAGGCGCGGTTACTATGGCTGGCTACACCTTC. It codes for CASSQGAVTMAGYTF. This rearrangement joins TRBV3-1 (or the pseudogene TRBV3-2) to TRBJ1-2; unclear D gene. Germline V gene data show CDR1 as LGHDT and CDR2 as YNNKEL (reference sequence). V was clipped by 1 base and J by 7 bases, with 16 bases between them. CDR3 length equals 15 residues.

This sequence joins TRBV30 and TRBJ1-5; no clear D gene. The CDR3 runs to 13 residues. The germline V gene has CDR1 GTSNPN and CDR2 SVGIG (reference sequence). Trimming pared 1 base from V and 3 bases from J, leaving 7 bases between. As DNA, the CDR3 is TGTGCCTGGAGTGGCGGAGACAATCAGCCCCAGCATTTT. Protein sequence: CAWSGGDNQPQHF.

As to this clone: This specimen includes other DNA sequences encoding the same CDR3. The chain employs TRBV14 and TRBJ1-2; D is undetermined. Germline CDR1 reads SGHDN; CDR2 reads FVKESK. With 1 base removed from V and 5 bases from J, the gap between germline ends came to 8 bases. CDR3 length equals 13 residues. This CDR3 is CASSQAQQYGYTF. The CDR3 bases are TGTGCCAGCAGCCAAGCGCAACAGTATGGCTACACCTTC.

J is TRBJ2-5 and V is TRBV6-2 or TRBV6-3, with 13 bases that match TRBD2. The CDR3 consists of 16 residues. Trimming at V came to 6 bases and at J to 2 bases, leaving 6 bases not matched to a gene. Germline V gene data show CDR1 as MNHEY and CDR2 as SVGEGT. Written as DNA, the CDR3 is TGTGCCAGCAGCCGGGGACTAGCGGGAATACAAGAGACCCAGTACTTC. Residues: CASSRGLAGIQETQYF.

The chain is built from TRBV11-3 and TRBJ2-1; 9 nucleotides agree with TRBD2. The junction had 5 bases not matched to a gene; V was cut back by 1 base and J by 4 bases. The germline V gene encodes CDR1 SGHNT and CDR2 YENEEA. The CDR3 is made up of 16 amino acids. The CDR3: CASSLGILAGYNEQFF. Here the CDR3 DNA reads TGTGCCAGCAGCTTAGGTATCCTAGCGGGGTACAATGAGCAGTTCTTC.

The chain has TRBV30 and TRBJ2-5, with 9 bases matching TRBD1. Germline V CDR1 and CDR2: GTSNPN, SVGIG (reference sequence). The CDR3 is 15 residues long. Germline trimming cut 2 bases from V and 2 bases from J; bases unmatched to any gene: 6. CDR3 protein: CAWSTSGQGQETQYF. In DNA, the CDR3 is TGTGCCTGGAGTACTTCGGGACAGGGACAAGAGACCCAGTACTTC.

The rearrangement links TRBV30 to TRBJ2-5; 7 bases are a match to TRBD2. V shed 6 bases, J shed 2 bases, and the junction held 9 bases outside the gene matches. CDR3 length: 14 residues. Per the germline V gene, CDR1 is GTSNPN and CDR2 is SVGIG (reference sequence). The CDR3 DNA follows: TGTGCCTGCTCCCGGGGAGGGAGGCAAGAGACCCAGTACTTC. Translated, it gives CACSRGGRQETQYF.